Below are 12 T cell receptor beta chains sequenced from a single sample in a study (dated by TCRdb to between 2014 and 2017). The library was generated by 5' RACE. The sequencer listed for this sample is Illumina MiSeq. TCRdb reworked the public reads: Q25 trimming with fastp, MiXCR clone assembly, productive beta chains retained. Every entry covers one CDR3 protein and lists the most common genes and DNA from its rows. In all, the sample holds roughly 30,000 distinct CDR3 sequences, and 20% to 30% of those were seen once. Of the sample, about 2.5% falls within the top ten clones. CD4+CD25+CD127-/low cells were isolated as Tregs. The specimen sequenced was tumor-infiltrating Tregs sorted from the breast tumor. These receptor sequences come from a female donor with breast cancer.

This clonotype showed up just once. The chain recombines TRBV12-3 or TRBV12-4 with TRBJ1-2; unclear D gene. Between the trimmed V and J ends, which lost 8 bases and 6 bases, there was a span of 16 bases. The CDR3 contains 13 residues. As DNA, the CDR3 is TGTGCCAGCGCCTCGACAAGGCGGGATGGCTACACCTTC. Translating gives CASASTRRDGYTF.

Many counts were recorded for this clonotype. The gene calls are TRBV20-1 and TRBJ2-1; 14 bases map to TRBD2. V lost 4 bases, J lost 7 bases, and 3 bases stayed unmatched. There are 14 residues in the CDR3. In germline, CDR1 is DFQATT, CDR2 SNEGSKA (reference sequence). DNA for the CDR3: TGCAGTGCTATTCGACTAGCGGGGGGGAATGAGCAGTTCTTC. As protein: CSAIRLAGGNEQFF.

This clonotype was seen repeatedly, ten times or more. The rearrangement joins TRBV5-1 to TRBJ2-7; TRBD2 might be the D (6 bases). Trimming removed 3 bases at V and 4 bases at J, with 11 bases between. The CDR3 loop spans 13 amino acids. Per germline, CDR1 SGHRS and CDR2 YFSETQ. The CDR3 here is CASSSLGTYEQYF. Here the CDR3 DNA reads TGCGCCAGCAGCTCTTTGGGGACTTACGAGCAGTACTTC.

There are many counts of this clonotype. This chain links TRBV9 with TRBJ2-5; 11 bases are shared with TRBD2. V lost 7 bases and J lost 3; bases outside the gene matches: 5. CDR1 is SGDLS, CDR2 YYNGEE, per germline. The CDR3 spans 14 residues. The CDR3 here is CASGGTSGKETQYF. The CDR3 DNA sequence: TGTGCCAGCGGAGGGACTAGCGGAAAAGAGACCCAGTACTTC. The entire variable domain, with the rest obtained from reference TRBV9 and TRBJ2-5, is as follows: DSGVTQTPKHLITATGQRVTLRCSPRSGDLSVYWYQQSLDQGLQFLIQYYNGEERAKGNILERFSAQQFPDLHSELNLSSLELGDSALYFCASGGTSGKETQYFGPGTRLLVL.

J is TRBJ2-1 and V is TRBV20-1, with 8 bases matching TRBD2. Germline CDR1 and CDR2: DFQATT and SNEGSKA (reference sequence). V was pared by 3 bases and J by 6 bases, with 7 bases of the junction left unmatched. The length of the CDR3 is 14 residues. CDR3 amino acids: CSARFGRAFNEQFF. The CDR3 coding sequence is TGCAGTGCTAGGTTCGGGAGGGCCTTCAATGAGCAGTTCTTC.

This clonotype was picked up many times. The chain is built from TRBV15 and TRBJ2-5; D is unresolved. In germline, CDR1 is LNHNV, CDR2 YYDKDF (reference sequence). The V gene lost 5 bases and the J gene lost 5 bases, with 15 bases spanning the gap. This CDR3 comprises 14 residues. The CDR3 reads CATSVKENWETQYF. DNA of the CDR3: TGTGCCACCAGCGTTAAGGAGAATTGGGAGACCCAGTACTTC.

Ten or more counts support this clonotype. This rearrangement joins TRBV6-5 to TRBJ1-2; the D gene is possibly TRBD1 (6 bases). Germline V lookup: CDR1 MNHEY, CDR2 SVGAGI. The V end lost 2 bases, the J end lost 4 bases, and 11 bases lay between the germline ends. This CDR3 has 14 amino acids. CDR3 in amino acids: CASSYGSRGYGYTF. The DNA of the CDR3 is TGTGCCAGCAGTTACGGGTCCAGGGGCTATGGCTACACCTTC.

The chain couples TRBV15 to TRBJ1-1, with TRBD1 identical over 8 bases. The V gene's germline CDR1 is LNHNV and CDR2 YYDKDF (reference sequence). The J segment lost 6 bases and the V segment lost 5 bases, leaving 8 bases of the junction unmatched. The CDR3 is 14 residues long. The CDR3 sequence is CATSEDRDYAEAFF. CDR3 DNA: TGTGCCACCAGCGAGGACAGGGACTACGCTGAAGCTTTCTTT.

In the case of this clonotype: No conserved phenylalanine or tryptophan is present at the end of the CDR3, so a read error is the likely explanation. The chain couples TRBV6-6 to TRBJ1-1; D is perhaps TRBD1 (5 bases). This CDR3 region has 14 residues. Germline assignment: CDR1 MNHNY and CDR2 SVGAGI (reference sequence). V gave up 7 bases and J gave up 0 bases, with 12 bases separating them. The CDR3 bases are TGTGCCAGCACCCCCGACAGAATGAACACTGAAGCTTTCTCT. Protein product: CASTPDRMNTEAFS.

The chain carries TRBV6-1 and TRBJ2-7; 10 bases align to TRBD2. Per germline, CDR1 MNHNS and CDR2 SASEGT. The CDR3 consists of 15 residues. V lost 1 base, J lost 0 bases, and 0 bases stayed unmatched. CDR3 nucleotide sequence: TGTGCCAGCAGTGAAGGGACTAGCGGCTCCTACGAGCAGTACTTC. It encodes CASSEGTSGSYEQYF.

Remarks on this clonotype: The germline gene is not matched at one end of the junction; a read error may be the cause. The CDR3 DNA reads as TGTGCCAGCAGTTATCGCAGGGGCTCCTACGAGCGGTACTTC. Protein product: CASSYRRGSYERYF. J is TRBJ2-7 and V is TRBV6-5; maybe TRBD1 (6 bases). This CDR3 has 14 residues. In germline, CDR1 is MNHEY, CDR2 SVGAGI.

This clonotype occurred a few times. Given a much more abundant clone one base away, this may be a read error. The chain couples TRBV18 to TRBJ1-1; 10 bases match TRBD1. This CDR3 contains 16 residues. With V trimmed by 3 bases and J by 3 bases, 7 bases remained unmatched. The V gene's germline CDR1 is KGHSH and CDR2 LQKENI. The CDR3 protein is CASSPRDRGSDTEAFF. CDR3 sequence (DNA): TGTGCCAGCTCACCCCGGGACAGGGGCTCGGACACTGAAGCTTTCTTT. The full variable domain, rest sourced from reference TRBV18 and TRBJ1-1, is NAGVMQNPRHLVRRRGQEARLRCSPMKGHSHVYWYRQLPEEGLKFMVYLQKENIIDESGMPKERFSAEFPKEGPSILRIQQVVRGDSAAYFCASSPRDRGSDTEAFFGQGTRLTVV.